This T cell receptor beta chain originates from a study of blood T cells in healthy people across ages. The V end was cut by 3 bases, the J end by 2 bases, with 12 bases between. The CDR3 spans 15 residues. Germline CDR1 and CDR2: SGHAT and FQNNGV. Total RNA, at least 5.5 micrograms per sample, came from PBMCs. Then a second PCR, running roughly 6 to 11 cycles, was carried out with a sample-barcoded 5' primer and a J-beta primer mix. TCRdb used MiXCR to reprocess the 5' RACE reads, holding one entry per CDR3 protein. The table has over a million distinct CDR3 sequences, approximately 43% seen once; the top ten hold about 4%.

The sequence was obtained from a young woman in good health. The J gene is TRBJ2-3, the V gene TRBV11-2, with TRBD2 as a possible D gene (5 bases). The sequenced sample was blood. For the CDR3, the DNA is TGTGCCAGCAGCTTGACGGGGAGTTTCACAGATACGCAGTATTTT. This codes for CASSLTGSFTDTQYF.